These T cell receptor beta chains were read from a single sample in a study of T-cell memory formation after mild COVID-19. TCRdb reprocessed the 5' RACE reads with MiXCR, giving one entry per CDR3 protein. This repertoire shows about 340,000 distinct CDR3 sequences, 15% to 20% found once; its top ten account for more than 20%. The sample was PBMCs or a T cell subset sorted from them (not recorded which). These receptors were obtained from a man between 18 and 29 years old who had mild COVID-19 (a few samples of this study predate the infection). Cell type and time point are not known. The CDR3 runs from the conserved cysteine through the conserved F or W. The D gene is left open where the match is weak. Expanded clones are given a class, and other clones once, few, many or no size at all.

J,V,D,size,CDR3,DNA
TRBJ2-7,TRBV6-5,TRBD2,many,CASSYSPNGQRGIYF,TGTGCCAGCAGTTACTCGCCTAACGGTCAGCGGGGGATCTACTTC
TRBJ2-5,TRBV11-2,TRBD1,NA,CASSLDRQGRETQYF,TGTGCCAGCAGCTTAGATAGACAGGGTCGGGAGACCCAGTACTTC
TRBJ2-5,TRBV5-1,NA,NA,CASSLEGYRETQYF,TGCGCCAGCAGCTTGGAAGGGTATCGCGAGACCCAGTACTTC
TRBJ2-3,TRBV7-9,NA,few,CASYGWDGDTQYF,TGTGCCAGCTATGGCTGGGACGGGGATACGCAGTATTTT
TRBJ1-4,TRBV7-2,TRBD1,NA,CASSSWGQGAKLFF,TGTGCCAGCAGCTCATGGGGACAGGGGGCAAAACTGTTTTTT
TRBJ1-2,TRBV6-1,NA,NA,CASRRGIDGYTF,TGTGCCAGTAGAAGGGGTATCGATGGCTACACCTTC
TRBJ2-2,TRBV10-3,NA,NA,CAISNPTGNTGELFF,TGTGCCATCAGTAATCCGACTGGGAACACCGGGGAGCTGTTTTTT
TRBJ1-6,TRBV6-5,NA,NA,CASSYSIFRVNSPLHF,TGTGCCAGCAGTTACTCGATATTTCGGGTAAATTCACCCCTCCACTTT
TRBJ2-1,TRBV10-3,NA,NA,CAISDPGASNEQFF,TGTGCCATCAGTGACCCCGGGGCCAGCAATGAGCAGTTCTTC
TRBJ2-5,TRBV10-3,NA,few,CAISVRDSQETQYF,TGTGCCATCAGTGTCCGGGACTCCCAAGAGACCCAGTACTTC
TRBJ2-1,TRBV24-1,NA,NA,CATSPSGYNEQFF,TGTGCCACCAGTCCATCGGGATACAATGAGCAGTTCTTC
TRBJ1-4,TRBV5-5,TRBD1,NA,CASSLTGETNEKLFF,TGTGCCAGCAGCTTAACAGGGGAAACTAATGAAAAACTGTTTTTT
TRBJ1-5,TRBV5-1,NA,NA,CASSLAWGEGQPQHF,TGCGCCAGCAGCTTGGCATGGGGGGAGGGCCAGCCCCAGCATTTT
TRBJ2-5,TRBV29-1,NA,NA,CSVRRQTQYF,TGCAGCGTTCGTCGGCAGACCCAGTACTTC
TRBJ1-1,TRBV7-9,NA,NA,CASSLGDNMNTEAFF,TGTGCCAGCAGCTTGGGGGATAACATGAACACTGAAGCTTTCTTT
TRBJ2-1,TRBV5-1,NA,few,CASSLYGGRLYNEQFF,TGCGCCAGCAGCTTGTACGGGGGGCGATTATACAATGAGCAGTTCTTC
TRBJ2-3,TRBV5-1,NA,few,CASNPGGERTDTQYF,TGCGCCAGCAACCCAGGTGGGGAGCGCACAGATACGCAGTATTTT
TRBJ1-2,TRBV10-3,NA,NA,CAIKGQGENYGYTF,TGTGCCATCAAGGGGCAGGGCGAAAACTATGGCTACACCTTC
TRBJ1-1,TRBV4-2,NA,few,CASSQEAGWNTEAFF,TGTGCCAGCAGCCAAGAGGCAGGATGGAACACTGAAGCTTTCTTT
TRBJ2-5,TRBV7-2,TRBD1,NA,CASRLAGTAETQYF,TGTGCCAGCAGATTAGCCGGGACAGCAGAGACCCAGTACTTC
TRBJ2-1,TRBV6-2/TRBV6-3,TRBD2,many,CASSYGLAADEQFF,TGTGCCAGCAGTTACGGGCTAGCGGCGGATGAGCAGTTCTTC
TRBJ1-2,TRBV20-1,NA,NA,CGCGGGPTYGYTF,TGCGGATGCGGCGGGGGCCCCACCTATGGCTACACCTTC
TRBJ1-1,TRBV5-1,NA,NA,CASRAELSMNTEAFF,TGCGCCAGCAGGGCGGAGCTATCTATGAACACTGAAGCTTTCTTT